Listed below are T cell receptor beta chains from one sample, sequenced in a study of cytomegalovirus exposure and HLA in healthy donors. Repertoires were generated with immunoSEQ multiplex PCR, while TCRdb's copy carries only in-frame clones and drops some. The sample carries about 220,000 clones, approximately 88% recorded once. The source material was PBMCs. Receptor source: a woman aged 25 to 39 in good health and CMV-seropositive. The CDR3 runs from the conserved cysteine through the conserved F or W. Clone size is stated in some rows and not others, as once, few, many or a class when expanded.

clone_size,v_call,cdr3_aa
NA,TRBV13,CASGPRTGDEKLFF
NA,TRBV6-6,CASRTQGQVLNYGYTF
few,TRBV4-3,CASSARTGDNEQFF
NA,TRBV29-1,CSVETENYEQYF
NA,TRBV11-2,CASSSVGLVSDEQYF
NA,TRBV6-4,CASSDSTGAVTDTQYF
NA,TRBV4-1,CASSPSGQTSPNTGELFF
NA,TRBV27,CASSWEGEQFF
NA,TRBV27,CASGTSGMSEQYF
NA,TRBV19,CASSIGGKLFF
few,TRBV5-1,CASSLGLADTDTQYF